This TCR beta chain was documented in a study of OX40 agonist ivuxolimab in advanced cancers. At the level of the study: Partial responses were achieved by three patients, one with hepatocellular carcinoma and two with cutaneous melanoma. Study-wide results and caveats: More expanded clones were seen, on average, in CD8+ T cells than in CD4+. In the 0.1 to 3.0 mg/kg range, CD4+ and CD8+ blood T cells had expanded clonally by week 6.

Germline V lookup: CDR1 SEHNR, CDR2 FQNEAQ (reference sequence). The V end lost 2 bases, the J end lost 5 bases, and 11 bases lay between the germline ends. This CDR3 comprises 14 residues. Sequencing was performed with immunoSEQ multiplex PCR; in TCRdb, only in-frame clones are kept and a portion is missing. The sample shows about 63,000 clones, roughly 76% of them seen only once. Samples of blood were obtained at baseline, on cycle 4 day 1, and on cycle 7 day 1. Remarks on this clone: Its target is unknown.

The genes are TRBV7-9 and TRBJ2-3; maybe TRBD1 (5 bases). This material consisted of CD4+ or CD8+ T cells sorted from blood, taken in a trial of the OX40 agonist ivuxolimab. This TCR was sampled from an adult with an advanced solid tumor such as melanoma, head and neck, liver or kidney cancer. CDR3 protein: CASSLPGIGDTQYF. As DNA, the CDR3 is TGTGCCAGCAGCTTACCAGGGATTGGAGATACGCAGTATTTT.